This T cell receptor beta chain appears in the sequencing data of a study of T cell responses to AZD1222 COVID-19 vaccine. Clones were read by immunoSEQ multiplex PCR, and TCRdb kept only the in-frame ones, dropping some. The sample carries over 150,000 clones, more than 75% recorded once. The germline CDR1 and CDR2 sequences are MNHEY and SVGEGT. The CDR3 runs 15 residues. V lost 2 bases and J lost 11, with 20 bases in between. On this clone itself: Its antigen is as yet unknown.

Findings and caveats of the study: Recipients of AZD1222 seropositive at baseline numbered only 6 or 7. Repertoires were obtained only post-peak T cell response. The donor cohort was predominantly white British with a female majority, and clonal diversity may have been underestimated. The study found Spike-specific TCR breadth and depth rose after two AZD1222 doses.

The V call is TRBV6-2 or TRBV6-3, the J call TRBJ2-3, with D perhaps TRBD1 or TRBD2 (6 bases each). Here the sequenced sample was peripheral blood, taken 28 days after the second AZD1222 dose. This receptor was taken from an adult who received the AZD1222 COVID-19 vaccine. As DNA, the CDR3 is TGTGCCAGCAGTTACCCGGAGGGTTCCGGGGGCCTGCAGTATTTT. It is translated as CASSYPEGSGGLQYF.